This TCR beta chain was profiled in a study of blood T cell repertoires in COVID-19. The germline V and J ends were trimmed by 7 bases and 4 bases, with 17 bases remaining between them. The CDR3 is 15 amino acids. Per germline, CDR1 MNHNY and CDR2 SVGAGI (reference sequence). Measured with immunoSEQ multiplex PCR; TCRdb has only the in-frame clones, and not every one. The table shows over 130,000 clones, with roughly 79% occurring only once. The chain joins TRBV6-6 to TRBJ1-5; the D gene is possibly TRBD1 (5 bases). The sequenced material came from PBMCs or T cells enriched from blood (not recorded which). This clonotype originated in a woman aged 45-65 years who had recovered from COVID-19. CDR3 loop: CASTLPGGGNQPQHF. The DNA of the CDR3 is TGTGCCAGCACCCTTCCCGGTGGGGGGAATCAGCCCCAGCATTTT.